Detailed here is one TCR beta chain. The CDR3 consists of 15 residues. Trimming removed 0 bases from V and 1 base from J, with 11 bases in between. Germline CDR1 is SGHKS and CDR2 is YYEKEE (reference sequence). A library of TCRbeta sequences, prepared with unique molecular identifiers, was generated. TCRdb reprocessed the PCR reads via MiXCR and lists one record per CDR3 protein. The sample holds under 450,000 distinct CDR3 sequences; under 20% are singletons and the top ten take approximately 28%. These data originate in a study of T-cell reconstitution after alpha-beta-depleted transplantation in children.

Sequencing used PBMCs, mostly from graft donor cells, obtained 360 days after TCRalphabeta/CD19-depleted stem cell transplant. The genes are TRBV5-5 and TRBJ2-7, with D uncertain. The sequence was obtained from a boy under two years old who had a stem cell transplant for Wiskott-Aldrich syndrome, so the T cells may come from the graft donor. The CDR3 here is CASSLDLDRSYEQYF. CDR3 DNA sequence: TGTGCCAGCAGCTTGGACCTAGATCGGTCCTACGAGCAGTACTTC.